The 16 T cell receptor beta chains below come from one sample, sequenced in a study of graft-versus-host responses after intestinal transplantation. Only in-frame clones appear in the TCRdb table, and some are missing; sequencing was by immunoSEQ multiplex PCR. The data hold some 36,000 clones, with approximately 93% observed a single time. The antigens these receptors bind are not known. The material was unstimulated CD4+ T cells sorted from spleen or lymph node cells, obtained before transplant. Receptor source: a human donor who was the organ donor for an intestinal transplant.

The rearrangement uses TRBV21-1 and TRBJ2-7; the table calls TRBD1, which could not be checked here. TRBV21-1 is a documented pseudogene. The CDR3 contains 13 residues. CDR3 DNA sequence: TGTGCCAGCAGCAAAGACAGGGCCTACGAGCAGTACTTC. Its translation is CASSKDRAYEQYF.

Regarding this clone: The sample holds other DNA sequences that translate to the same CDR3. The chain uses TRBV5-6 and TRBJ2-3, with 7 bases fitting TRBD2. The CDR3 has 13 residues. V lost 5 bases, J lost 4 bases, and 4 bases stayed unmatched. Germline V CDR1 and CDR2: SGHDT, YYEEEE. The CDR3 reads CASRDRGADTQYF. The CDR3 DNA reads TGTGCCAGCAGGGACCGGGGGGCAGATACGCAGTATTTT.

V usage is TRBV11-2 and J usage is TRBJ2-3; D ambiguous. V lost 2 bases, J lost 4 bases, and 4 bases lay in between. Germline V gene sequence: CDR1 SGHAT, CDR2 FQNNGV. The CDR3 extends over 12 amino acids. CDR3 in amino acids: CASSLTADTQYF. The CDR3 DNA follows: TGTGCCAGCAGCTTAACCGCAGATACGCAGTATTTT.

The chain employs TRBV18 and TRBJ2-3, with 7 bases aligning to TRBD2. Per germline, CDR1 KGHSH and CDR2 LQKENI. V gave up 7 bases and J gave up 2 bases; unmatched junction bases: 9. This CDR3 is built from 15 residues. As DNA, the CDR3 is TGTGCCAGCTGCTCGTCGCGGGGGTACACAGATACGCAGTATTTT. This translates into CASCSSRGYTDTQYF.

The chain carries TRBV11-2 and TRBJ2-7; 9 bases agree with TRBD2. The length of the CDR3 is 17 residues. J was trimmed by 2 bases and V by 5 bases; bases with no gene match: 13. Germline assignment: CDR1 SGHAT and CDR2 FQNNGV. CDR3 bases: TGTGCCAGCAGCACAACCTATAGCGGGGGCCTAACCTACGAGCAGTACTTC. Amino acid sequence: CASSTTYSGGLTYEQYF.

This clone was observed a single time. The chain recombines TRBV27 with TRBJ2-3; 8 bases line up with TRBD1. This CDR3 spans 15 amino acids. After removal of 5 bases from V and 3 bases from J, the junction contained 7 bases not matched to a gene. Germline loops: CDR1 MNHEY, CDR2 SMNVEV (reference sequence). CDR3 protein: CASSQTGDETDTQYF. The CDR3 DNA follows: TGTGCCAGCAGTCAGACAGGGGATGAGACAGATACGCAGTATTTT.

V and J are TRBV4-1 and TRBJ1-5, with D hard to call. CDR1 and CDR2 (germline): MGHRA, YSYEKL. Trimming pared 0 bases from V and 2 bases from J, leaving 5 bases between. The length of the CDR3 is 14 residues. The CDR3 sequence is CASSQDQGNQPQHF. CDR3 nucleotide sequence: TGCGCCAGCAGCCAAGATCAGGGCAATCAGCCCCAGCATTTT.

The chain has TRBV5-1 and TRBJ1-1; D gene uncertain. Germline CDR1 is SGHRS and CDR2 is YFSETQ. The CDR3 consists of 16 residues. V lost 0 bases and J 4 bases, leaving 16 bases between the germline ends. This chain's CDR3 is CASSLDVVLQGTEAFF. Here the CDR3 DNA reads TGCGCCAGCAGCTTGGACGTGGTGCTGCAAGGCACTGAAGCTTTCTTT. The whole variable domain, remainder taken from reference TRBV5-1 and TRBJ1-1, is KAGVTQTPRYLIKTRGQQVTLSCSPISGHRSVSWYQQTPGQGLQFLFEYFSETQRNKGNFPGRFSGRQFSNSRSEMNVSTLELGDSALYLCASSLDVVLQGTEAFFGQGTRLTVV.

The chain uses TRBV6-5 and TRBJ2-1; D remains ambiguous. CDR1 is MNHEY and CDR2 is SVGAGI in the germline V gene. V lost 0 bases to trimming and J lost 3 bases, with 6 bases between them. This CDR3 has 14 amino acids. The CDR3 here is CASSYSTDYNEQFF. DNA for the CDR3: TGTGCCAGCAGTTACTCTACAGACTACAATGAGCAGTTCTTC.

The CDR3 sequence: CASSTGTITGELFF. Written as DNA, the CDR3 is TGCGCCAGCAGCACGGGGACCATCACCGGGGAGCTGTTTTTT. The genes are TRBV5-1 and TRBJ2-2; D may be TRBD1 or TRBD2 (5 bases each). Looked up from germline, CDR1 is SGHRS and CDR2 is YFSETQ. This CDR3 is 14 amino acids long. Trimming cost V 4 bases and J 4 bases, with 11 bases left between them. Full variable domain (remainder filled in from reference TRBV5-1 and TRBJ2-2): KAGVTQTPRYLIKTRGQQVTLSCSPISGHRSVSWYQQTPGQGLQFLFEYFSETQRNKGNFPGRFSGRQFSNSRSEMNVSTLELGDSALYLCASSTGTITGELFFGEGSRLTVL.

The rearrangement joins TRBV4-1 to TRBJ1-1; D not certain. V was trimmed by 1 base and J by 0 bases, leaving 9 bases between them. CDR3 size: 15 residues. The germline V gene has CDR1 MGHRA and CDR2 YSYEKL. The CDR3, as DNA: TGCGCCAGCAGCCAAGTAAGTTGGCTGAACACTGAAGCTTTCTTT. Translation: CASSQVSWLNTEAFF.

The rearrangement uses TRBV7-9 and TRBJ1-6, with D tentatively TRBD1 (6 bases). CDR3 length: 16 residues. V shed 8 bases and J shed 6 bases, with 20 bases lying between them. Germline V CDR1 and CDR2: SEHNR, FQNEAQ (reference sequence). This chain's CDR3 is CASEPRSLQGNSPLHF. As DNA, the CDR3 is TGTGCCAGCGAACCACGGTCGTTACAGGGTAATTCACCCCTCCACTTT.

The chain carries TRBV7-2 and TRBJ2-5, with 15 bases fitting TRBD2. The germline V gene encodes CDR1 SGHTA and CDR2 FQGNSA. This CDR3 has 17 residues. V lost 3 bases to trimming and J lost 5 bases; unmatched junction nucleotides: 7. The CDR3 reads CASSFTGTSGGRETQYF. CDR3 DNA: TGTGCCAGCAGCTTCACCGGGACTAGCGGGGGGAGGGAGACCCAGTACTTC.

The chain combines TRBV10-2 with TRBJ2-7; 9 bases map to TRBD2. The CDR3 sequence is 15 residues long. CDR1 WSHSY and CDR2 SAAADI come from the germline V gene. Germline trimming cut 1 base from V and 4 bases from J; bases unmatched to any gene: 5. The CDR3 sequence is CASSEWRGGGYEQYF. In nucleotides, the CDR3 is TGCGCCAGCAGTGAGTGGCGGGGGGGCGGATACGAGCAGTACTTC.

The chain is built from TRBV2 and TRBJ1-3; 9 nucleotides align to TRBD1. CDR1 and CDR2 (germline): SNHLY, FYNNEI. CDR3 size: 16 residues. Trimming took 10 bases from V and 3 from J; bases not matched to a gene: 13. The CDR3 loop reads CATTPLGQGIGNTIYF. The CDR3 DNA reads TGTGCCACGACCCCATTGGGACAGGGTATTGGAAACACCATATATTTT.

The chain links TRBV2 to TRBJ2-3; the D is unclear. The CDR3 loop spans 15 amino acids. Germline V gene data show CDR1 as SNHLY and CDR2 as FYNNEI. Trimming removed 2 bases at V and 0 bases at J, with 9 bases between. DNA for the CDR3: TGTGCCAGCAGTGAACTGTTCTCTAGCACAGATACGCAGTATTTT. Protein product: CASSELFSSTDTQYF.